This is a list of T cell receptor beta chains from one sample in a study of immune evolution from preneoplasia to lung adenocarcinoma. Measured with immunoSEQ multiplex PCR; TCRdb has only the in-frame clones, and not every one. The table shows about 14,000 clones, with 80% to 90% occurring only once. The source material was FFPE minimally invasive lung adenocarcinoma tissue. The receptors stem from a person between 65 and 79 years old with lung adenocarcinoma. CDR3s include the opening cysteine and the closing phenylalanine or tryptophan. A D gene is named only where the DNA matches it firmly. Some rows have no size entry. The others give once, few or many, or a class for an expanded clone.

TRBJ2-5 | TRBV4-1 | . | . | TGCGCCAGCAGCCAAGTTACAGGGTGGGACGGAGAGACCCAGTACTTC | CASSQVTGWDGETQYF
TRBJ2-1 | TRBV19 | few | TRBD2 | TGTGCCAGTAGTATGGCGGCTAGCGGGGTGGGTGAGCAGTTCTTC | CASSMAASGVGEQFF
TRBJ2-3 | TRBV29-1 | . | TRBD1 | TGCAGCACCCGGACAGGGCCCAGCGAAGATACGCAGTATTTT | CSTRTGPSEDTQYF
TRBJ2-4 | TRBV27 | once | . | TGTGCCAGCAGCCCAAACCCGGTAGCCAAAAACATTCAGTACTTC | CASSPNPVAKNIQYF
TRBJ2-3 | TRBV6-5 | . | TRBD2 | TGTGCCAGCAGCCAAAGCGGGGGGGCCGGAGATACGCAGTATTTT | CASSQSGGAGDTQYF
TRBJ1-5 | TRBV6-1 | . | . | TGTGCCAGCAAGGGGGGCGTAGAGCCCCAGCATTTT | CASKGGVEPQHF
TRBJ1-2 | TRBV11-3 | . | . | TGTGCCAGCAGCGCCGGGATAGGGGGAGGCTACACCTTC | CASSAGIGGGYTF
TRBJ1-4 | TRBV7-9 | . | . | TGTGCCAGCAGCTCAAGCGCAGGGATCCAAGGGAATGAAAAACTGTTTTTT | CASSSSAGIQGNEKLFF
TRBJ2-5 | TRBV11-3 | . | . | TGTGCCAGCAGCCTAGAGGACCAGACTAGGACCCAGTACTTC | CASSLEDQTRTQYF
TRBJ2-7 | TRBV5-1 | . | TRBD2 | TGCGCCAGCAGCTTATCCAGCGGGGTTAACGAGCAGTACTTC | CASSLSSGVNEQYF
TRBJ1-1 | TRBV11-2 | . | . | TGTGCCAGCAGCTTACCTTCCGGGACCCTGGGCACTGAAGCTTTCTTT | CASSLPSGTLGTEAFF
TRBJ2-7 | TRBV11-2 | . | . | TGTGCCAGCAGCTTATTACGGGGACCTACGGACGAGCAGTACTTC | CASSLLRGPTDEQYF
TRBJ1-5 | TRBV7-9 | . | TRBD1 | TGTGCCAGCAGCCCGTCAGGGGGGAATCAGCCCCAGCATTTT | CASSPSGGNQPQHF
TRBJ2-3 | TRBV27 | few | TRBD1 | TGTGCCAGCAGTTACGGACAGGGGGCAGCAGATACGCAGTATTTT | CASSYGQGAADTQYF
TRBJ2-2 | TRBV10-3 | . | . | TGTGCCATCAGTGAGAAGGGGACGAACACCGGGGAGCTGTTTTTT | CAISEKGTNTGELFF
TRBJ2-7 | TRBV6-5 | . | TRBD1 | TGTGCCAGCAGTTACTCGGTGACAGGGGGATACGAGCAGTACTTC | CASSYSVTGGYEQYF
TRBJ1-4 | TRBV7-9 | . | TRBD1 | TGTGCCAGCAGCTTAGGACAGGGGGCCCGTAATGAAAAACTGTTTTTT | CASSLGQGARNEKLFF
TRBJ2-5 | TRBV11-2 | . | TRBD2 | TGTGCCAGCAGCGCGGGCTCTAGCGGACAAGAGACCCAGTACTTC | CASSAGSSGQETQYF
TRBJ2-7 | TRBV28 | . | . | TGTGCCAGCAGTGGGACCGGGAATTTAAACTACGAGCAGTACTTC | CASSGTGNLNYEQYF
TRBJ1-2 | TRBV27 | . | . | TGTGCCAGCAGTCCCCCTGGAGGCAGCTATGGCTACACCTTC | CASSPPGGSYGYTF
TRBJ2-2 | TRBV28 | . | TRBD1 | TGTGCCAGCAGTACACAGGGGGGCAGGAACACCGGGGAGCTGTTTTTT | CASSTQGGRNTGELFF
TRBJ2-1 | TRBV7-9 | . | . | TGTGCCAGCAGCGCAGGAACTAGCATAGTTGAGCAGTTCTTC | CASSAGTSIVEQFF
TRBJ2-7 | TRBV11-1 | . | TRBD2 | TGTGCCAGCAGCCCATCAACTAGCGGGAGGATCTACGAGCAGTACTTC | CASSPSTSGRIYEQYF
TRBJ2-5 | TRBV30 | . | . | TGTGCCTGGACAAAAACTGGCCCCCAGACGGGGGAGACCCAGTACTTC | CAWTKTGPQTGETQYF
TRBJ1-2 | TRBV7-8 | . | . | TGTGCCAGCAGCCCATCCTTTTTGAACCCCTATGGCTACACCTTC | CASSPSFLNPYGYTF
TRBJ2-2 | TRBV7-3 | . | . | TGTGCCAGCAGCCAACCTCAGGCGGGACCCGGGGAGCTGTTTTTT | CASSQPQAGPGELFF
TRBJ1-1 | TRBV29-1 | medium-sized | . | TGCAGCGTTGGACTCCCGGGGGCTGAAGCTTTCTTT | CSVGLPGAEAFF
TRBJ2-2 | TRBV7-8 | few | TRBD1 | TGTGCCAGCAGCCACGGGACAGCGACCGGGGAGCTGTTTTTT | CASSHGTATGELFF
TRBJ1-6 | TRBV30 | . | TRBD1 | TGTGCCTGGATCCCCGGGACAGACCTTAATTCACCCCTCCACTTT | CAWIPGTDLNSPLHF
TRBJ2-5 | TRBV10-3 | . | TRBD2 | TGTGCCATCAATCGCGGGAGGGAAGAGACCCAGTACTTC | CAINRGREETQYF
TRBJ2-3 | TRBV6-6 | once | . | TGTGCCAGCACTTTGCTTCCCGCAGATACGCAGTATTTT | CASTLLPADTQYF
TRBJ1-2 | TRBV2 | few | . | TGTGCCAGCAGTGAAGCTGGCAGGGCCGGCTACACCTTC | CASSEAGRAGYTF
TRBJ2-5 | TRBV18 | few | . | TGTGCCAGCACGGGTCGAAAAGAGACCCAGTACTTC | CASTGRKETQYF
TRBJ2-1 | TRBV5-1 | few | TRBD2 | TGCGCCAGCAGCTTGCGCGGGGGGGCCAAGGCCCCAAGCTCCTACAATGAGCAGTTCTTC | CASSLRGGAKAPSSYNEQFF
TRBJ2-2 | TRBV10-2 | . | . | TGCGCCAGCAGTGCGACTATTACGTTTTCCGGGGAGCTGTTTTTT | CASSATITFSGELFF
TRBJ1-3 | TRBV7-9 | once | . | TGTGCCAGCAGCTTCGTGGGCGGAAACACCATATATTTT | CASSFVGGNTIYF
TRBJ1-5 | TRBV15 | . | TRBD1 | TGTGCCACCAGCACCTGGGGCAGGGGGGATCAGCCCCAGCATTTT | CATSTWGRGDQPQHF
TRBJ1-1 | TRBV15 | . | . | TGTGCCACCAGCAGAGAAAACGAGAACACTGAAGCTTTCTTT | CATSRENENTEAFF
TRBJ2-3 | TRBV7-6 | . | . | TGTGCCAGCAGCTTACAGGTCACTAGCACAGATACGCAGTATTTT | CASSLQVTSTDTQYF
TRBJ2-1 | TRBV10-1 | few | . | TGCGCCAGCAGTGGTGGCAATGAGCAGTTCTTC | CASSGGNEQFF
TRBJ2-2 | TRBV18 | . | . | TGTGCCAGCTCACCACCAACGATACACAACACCGGGGAGCTGTTTTTT | CASSPPTIHNTGELFF
TRBJ2-7 | TRBV7-3 | . | . | TGTGCCAGCAGCCCGGACAGTTCTCTGGGGGAGCAGTACTTC | CASSPDSSLGEQYF
TRBJ2-7 | TRBV10-3 | . | TRBD1 | TGTGCCATCAGTGGCCGGGACAGGGTCTTCTACGAGCAGTACTTC | CAISGRDRVFYEQYF
TRBJ2-3 | TRBV13 | . | . | TGTGCCAGCAGCTTAGTGAGCGTTAGCACAGATACGCAGTATTTT | CASSLVSVSTDTQYF
TRBJ1-6 | TRBV30 | . | . | TGTGCCTGGGGGGGAAGGGGGGATAATTCACCCCTCCACTTT | CAWGGRGDNSPLHF
TRBJ2-7 | TRBV19 | . | . | TGTGCCAGTAGCGGGCCCTTCTACGAGCAGTACTTC | CASSGPFYEQYF
TRBJ2-7 | TRBV5-1 | . | . | TGCGCCAGCAGCTTGAATAACGGATACGAGCAGTACTTC | CASSLNNGYEQYF
TRBJ2-7 | TRBV9 | . | TRBD2 | TGTGCCAGCAGCGTCCTTCCTAGCGGGGGGGTGTACGAGCAGTACTTC | CASSVLPSGGVYEQYF
TRBJ1-1 | TRBV5-4 | . | . | TGTGCCAGCAGCGGCCCAACAAGGGCAACTACATCCTTCACTGAAGCTTTCTTT | CASSGPTRATTSFTEAFF
TRBJ2-1 | TRBV11-2 | . | . | TGTGCCAGCAGCTTAGCTCTAGACAATGAGCAGTTCTTC | CASSLALDNEQFF
TRBJ1-5 | TRBV6-6 | . | . | TGTGCCAGCAGAACGGCCGGGGCTAAAACGAATCAGCCCCAGCATTTT | CASRTAGAKTNQPQHF
TRBJ1-3 | TRBV5-4 | . | TRBD1 | TGTGCCAGCAGCTCTGACCGGGACAGCGAAGGAAACACCATATATTTT | CASSSDRDSEGNTIYF
TRBJ1-4 | TRBV5-6 | . | . | TGTGCCAGCAGCTTGTATAGTGGCTCAGGGGCTGAAAAACTGTTTTTT | CASSLYSGSGAEKLFF
TRBJ2-2 | TRBV6-6 | . | . | TGTGCCAGCAGTGACACCGGGGAGCTGTTTTTT | CASSDTGELFF
TRBJ2-1 | TRBV28 | . | . | TGTGCCAGCAGTGCATACGGGACTGAATACAATGAGCAGTTCTTC | CASSAYGTEYNEQFF